This TCR beta chain was captured by sequencing in a study of cytomegalovirus exposure and HLA in healthy donors. Study-level findings and limits: Most TCR sequences were rare, but some public TCRs occurred in many donors. Cytomegalovirus-associated status was assigned to about 150 TCR beta chains. Later on, a genetic analysis was performed. It linked a missense variant in DCLRE1C with V- and J-gene trimming of TCR beta. Confirmation was obtained in vitro that three CMV-associated chains are specific for CMV antigens.

With regard to this clone: Its antigen is as yet unknown.

60 Vbeta and 13 Jbeta primers were used in PCR. Some clones are missing from TCRdb's copy, which holds only in-frame ones; the method was immunoSEQ multiplex PCR. This sample has approximately 110,000 clones, with roughly 70% found just once. Input material: PBMCs. This clonotype was sampled from a woman between 40 and 50 years old in good health and CMV-seronegative.

CDR3 coding DNA: TGTGCCAGCAGCTTGACCGGAGTTGAAGGAAACACCATATATTTT. It codes for CASSLTGVEGNTIYF. This chain connects TRBV5-6 to TRBJ1-3; D not resolved. V was clipped by 1 base and J by 4 bases, with 12 bases between them. Germline assignment: CDR1 SGHDT and CDR2 YYEEEE. The CDR3 spans 15 residues.